This entry lists 24 T cell receptor beta chains sequenced from one sample in a study of blood T cell repertoires in COVID-19. TCRdb's copy holds only in-frame clones and misses some; the assay was immunoSEQ multiplex PCR. The table shows about 110,000 clones, with approximately 80% occurring only once. The specimen was peripheral blood. Receptors originate from a woman in her 70s with acute or convalescent COVID-19.

The CDR3 bases are TGTGCCACCAGTGATGGACAGGACCCGTGGGAGCAGTACTTC. Residues: CATSDGQDPWEQYF. J is TRBJ2-7 and V is TRBV24-1; 7 nucleotides align to TRBD1. CDR1 and CDR2 from the germline V gene are KGHDR and SFDVKD. This CDR3 contains 14 residues. J gave up 7 bases and V 3 bases, and 8 bases lay outside the gene matches.

V is TRBV6-6 and J is TRBJ2-7; D remains ambiguous. The length of the CDR3 is 12 residues. Trimming took off 10 bases at V and 7 bases at J, with 17 bases between the two ends. Germline V gene sequence: CDR1 MNHNY, CDR2 SVGAGI (reference sequence). The CDR3 DNA is TGTGCCACCTCCCTCGGGTTCGGGGAGCAGTACTTC. Translation: CATSLGFGEQYF.

This chain links TRBV29-1 with TRBJ2-7; D is unclear. The CDR3 contains 13 residues. Germline V CDR1 and CDR2: SQVTM, ANQGSEA. V was cut by 3 bases and J by 1 base, with 10 bases left in between. The chain's CDR3 is CSVEMTPSYEQYF. For the CDR3, the DNA is TGCAGCGTTGAGATGACTCCTTCCTACGAGCAGTACTTC.

The J gene is TRBJ1-1, the V gene TRBV11-2, with D unresolved. Per the germline V gene, CDR1 is SGHAT and CDR2 is FQNNGV. CDR3 length equals 13 residues. The ends were cut back, 8 bases at V and 6 bases at J, with 16 bases in the middle. CDR3 DNA sequence: TGTGCCAGCTCGAGGGATCTGGTCTCTGAAGCTTTCTTT. Its translation is CASSRDLVSEAFF.

The chain recombines TRBV18 with TRBJ2-1; 11 bases align to TRBD2. There are 18 residues in the CDR3. The germline CDR1 and CDR2 sequences are KGHSH and LQKENI. With V trimmed by 2 bases and J by 2 bases, 8 bases remained unmatched. CDR3 bases: TGTGCCAGCTCACCATTATTAGCGGGAGGGGGTACCTACAATGAGCAGTTCTTC. Amino acids: CASSPLLAGGGTYNEQFF.

V gene TRBV5-4 combines with J gene TRBJ2-7; 12 positions match TRBD2. Germline trimming cut 7 bases from V and 2 bases from J; bases unmatched to any gene: 4. This CDR3 is 14 amino acids long. Looked up from germline, CDR1 is SGHNT and CDR2 is YYREEE (reference sequence). The CDR3, as DNA: TGTGCCAGCCAGGGGACTAGCGGGCCCTACGAGCAGTACTTC. Protein sequence: CASQGTSGPYEQYF.

This rearrangement joins TRBV6-7 to TRBJ2-1, with 12 bases identical to TRBD2. TRBV6-7 belongs to the ORF category, with a function that is uncertain. The CDR3 contains 15 residues. V gave up 4 bases and J gave up 10 bases; unmatched junction bases: 8. The CDR3, as DNA: TGTGCCAGCAGTTCCCCCCTAGCGGGAGGGCCCGAGCAGTTCTTC. Amino acids: CASSSPLAGGPEQFF.

The count of this clone is one. The rearrangement uses TRBV4-2 and TRBJ2-6; TRBD1 is a possible D gene (5 bases). The CDR3 sequence is 17 residues long. The V gene lost 5 bases and the J gene lost 2 bases, with 16 bases spanning the gap. Germline V gives CDR1 LGHNA, CDR2 YNFKEQ. The CDR3 sequence: CASSRGVGAPGANVLTF. The CDR3 region has the DNA TGTGCCAGCAGCAGAGGAGTTGGGGCCCCTGGGGCCAACGTCCTGACTTTC.

V is TRBV7-8 and J is TRBJ1-3; TRBD1 aligns across 7 bases. V shed 4 bases, J shed 3 bases, and the junction held 9 bases outside the gene matches. CDR1 and CDR2 from the germline V gene are SGHVS and FQNEAQ. CDR3 size: 16 residues. DNA for the CDR3: TGTGCCAGCAGCTCAGGGACAGCTGTCGGTGGAAACACCATATATTTT. Translating it yields CASSSGTAVGGNTIYF. The whole variable domain, filled in from reference TRBV7-8 and TRBJ1-3, reads GAGVSQSPRYKVAKRGQDVALRCDPISGHVSLFWYQQALGQGPEFLTYFQNEAQLDKSGLPSDRFFAERPEGSVSTLKIQRTQQEDSAVYLCASSSGTAVGGNTIYFGEGSWLTVV.

The chain uses TRBV5-1 and TRBJ2-3, with TRBD1 matching 7 bases. V was clipped by 4 bases and J by 4 bases; unmatched bases: 15. CDR1 SGHRS and CDR2 YFSETQ come from the germline V gene. CDR3 size: 17 residues. CDR3 residues: CASSILPAADRADTQYF. The CDR3 region has the DNA TGCGCCAGCAGCATCCTCCCGGCGGCAGACAGGGCAGATACGCAGTATTTT.

The J gene is TRBJ2-7, the V gene TRBV9; D may be TRBD2 (6 bases). The CDR3 length is 14 residues. CDR1 SGDLS and CDR2 YYNGEE come from the germline V gene. V lost 5 bases to trimming and J lost 4 bases, with 16 bases between them. The CDR3 protein is CASSVTSTSYEQYF. CDR3 in DNA: TGTGCCAGCAGTGTCACTAGCACCTCTTACGAGCAGTACTTC.

The chain joins TRBV29-1 to TRBJ2-1; the match to TRBD1 covers 10 bases. J gave up 10 bases and V 7 bases, and 10 bases lay outside the gene matches. Germline assignment: CDR1 SQVTM and CDR2 ANQGSEA. This CDR3 comprises 13 residues. For the CDR3, the DNA is TGCAGCGCCTCGGGACAGGGGCTTGGCGAGCAGTTCTTC. Protein product: CSASGQGLGEQFF.

The CDR3 region is CASSSVGPQYTDTQYF. As DNA, the CDR3 is TGTGCCAGCAGTTCGGTGGGCCCTCAATACACAGATACGCAGTATTTT. This chain uses TRBV28 with TRBJ2-3; D gene unclear. The ends were cut back, 4 bases at V and 2 bases at J, with 16 bases in the middle. The CDR3 consists of 16 residues. CDR1 is MDHEN and CDR2 is SYDVKM in the germline V gene.

The V gene is TRBV6-4, the J gene TRBJ2-1; 13 bases are a match to TRBD2. The CDR3 runs 15 residues. Germline V gives CDR1 MRHNA, CDR2 SNTAGT. Unmatched junction bases numbered 4, after V lost 6 bases and J lost 5 bases. Here the CDR3 reads CASRLTSGRDNEQFF. The CDR3 bases are TGTGCCAGCAGACTTACTAGCGGGAGGGACAATGAGCAGTTCTTC.

This chain uses TRBV3-1 (or the pseudogene TRBV3-2) with TRBJ1-4; 8 nucleotides align to TRBD1. The germline V gene has CDR1 LGHDT and CDR2 YNNKEL (reference sequence). J gave up 4 bases and V 4 bases, and 5 bases lay outside the gene matches. CDR3 size: 15 residues. The CDR3 DNA reads as TGTGCCAGCAGCCCAAGGACAGGGAGTAATGAAAAACTGTTTTTT. Its translation: CASSPRTGSNEKLFF.

A few counts support this clone. The chain's CDR3 is CASSRQGNGYTF. Here the CDR3 DNA reads TGTGCCAGCAGCCGACAGGGAAATGGCTACACCTTC. The chain joins TRBV28 to TRBJ1-2, with 7 bases identical to TRBD1. CDR1 and CDR2 (germline): MDHEN, SYDVKM. The CDR3 is 12 amino acids. V shed 6 bases, J shed 6 bases, and the junction held 4 bases outside the gene matches.

V usage is TRBV7-2 and J usage is TRBJ1-2; tentative D call: TRBD1 (6 bases). The CDR3 loop spans 14 amino acids. CDR1 SGHTA and CDR2 FQGNSA come from the germline V gene. The V gene lost 5 bases and the J gene lost 7 bases, with 17 bases spanning the gap. The CDR3 nucleotides are TGTGCCAGCAGCAAGGACAGTTTTTTTGGTGGCTACACCTTC. Its protein is CASSKDSFFGGYTF.

The V and J genes are TRBV3-1 (or the pseudogene TRBV3-2) and TRBJ1-1; D remains ambiguous. Germline values: CDR1 LGHDT, CDR2 YNNKEL (reference sequence). V shed 0 bases and J shed 8 bases, with 19 bases lying between them. This CDR3 contains 16 residues. The DNA for the CDR3 is TGTGCCAGCAGCCAAGATTTTGTTTCGGGAGCCTTGGAAGCTTTCTTT. It is translated as CASSQDFVSGALEAFF.

The chain combines TRBV28 with TRBJ2-3; 12 nucleotides line up with TRBD2. Unmatched junction bases numbered 3, after V lost 2 bases and J lost 3 bases. This CDR3 comprises 16 residues. The V gene's germline CDR1 is MDHEN and CDR2 SYDVKM. CDR3 sequence: CASSLRGTSGTDTQYF. Written as DNA, the CDR3 is TGTGCCAGCAGTTTACGAGGGACTAGCGGGACAGATACGCAGTATTTT.

This clone has just one count. V and J are TRBV30 and TRBJ1-2; 7 bases fit TRBD1. In germline, CDR1 is GTSNPN, CDR2 SVGIG (reference sequence). The CDR3 runs 13 residues. J lost 6 bases, V lost 3 bases, and 7 bases had no gene match. CDR3 DNA sequence: TGTGCCTGGAGCCCCGGGACAGAACATGGCTACACCTTC. Protein sequence: CAWSPGTEHGYTF.

CDR3 residues: CASSKGSPLDEQYF. The DNA of the CDR3 is TGTGCCAGCAGCAAGGGGTCCCCTCTCGACGAGCAGTACTTC. The chain couples TRBV5-6 to TRBJ2-7; tentatively, D is TRBD1 (5 bases). Per germline, CDR1 SGHDT and CDR2 YYEEEE. There are 14 residues in the CDR3. Trimming removed 4 bases from V and 5 bases from J, with 16 bases in between.

This clone was detected only once. The rearrangement joins TRBV6-5 to TRBJ2-3; D call uncertain. V lost 6 bases and J 5 bases, leaving 9 bases between the germline ends. This CDR3 is 12 amino acids long. Germline V gene lookup returns CDR1 MNHEY and CDR2 SVGAGI. This CDR3 is CASSGSGDTQYF. The CDR3, as DNA: TGTGCCAGCAGCGGATCAGGAGATACGCAGTATTTT.

This chain connects TRBV21-1 to TRBJ2-5; the table gives TRBD2 as D, unverified against the DNA. TRBV21-1 counts as a pseudogene. The CDR3 runs 14 residues. CDR3 amino acids: CASTPEAYQETQYF. DNA for the CDR3: TGTGCCAGCACCCCTGAGGCCTACCAAGAGACCCAGTACTTC.

This chain links TRBV6-2 or TRBV6-3 with TRBJ2-7; 12 nucleotides line up with TRBD2. The junction had 14 bases not matched to a gene; V was cut back by 4 bases and J by 4 bases. From germline, CDR1 is MNHEY and CDR2 SVGEGT. This CDR3 spans 18 amino acids. This CDR3 is CASSFSPPTSGSGYEQYF. Here the CDR3 DNA reads TGTGCCAGCAGTTTCTCACCTCCGACTAGCGGGAGCGGGTACGAGCAGTACTTC.